This is a list of T cell receptor beta chains from one sample in a study of glioma-infiltrating T cells after dendritic cell vaccination. TCRdb's copy holds only in-frame clones and misses some; the assay was immunoSEQ multiplex PCR. This table holds approximately 50,000 clones, about nine tenths found once. The sample consisted of blood, taken after dendritic cell vaccination. The receptors here all came from a human donor with glioblastoma. Both conserved end residues are part of each CDR3. Each record gives: D gene, clone size, J gene, V gene, CDR3 DNA, CDR3 protein. A D gene is named only where the DNA matches it firmly. Part of the rows lack a size; the others show once, few, many or a class for expanded clones.

d_gene: .
abundance: .
j_gene: TRBJ1-1
v_gene: TRBV19
CDR3nt: TGTGCCAGTAGTCCCCGGACAGTGAACACTGAAGCTTTCTTT
CDR3aa: CASSPRTVNTEAFF

d_gene: .
abundance: .
j_gene: TRBJ1-5
v_gene: TRBV15
CDR3nt: TGTGCCACCGGGGGCCGCGATAGCAATCAGCCCCAGCATTTT
CDR3aa: CATGGRDSNQPQHF

d_gene: .
abundance: .
j_gene: TRBJ2-7
v_gene: TRBV4-3
CDR3nt: TGCGCCAGCAGCCAAGATGCGGGATTCACCTACGAGCAGTACTTC
CDR3aa: CASSQDAGFTYEQYF

d_gene: .
abundance: once
j_gene: TRBJ1-5
v_gene: TRBV9
CDR3nt: TGTGCCAGTGGCCCGGGGTCACAACTCCAGCCCCAGCATTTT
CDR3aa: CASGPGSQLQPQHF

d_gene: .
abundance: .
j_gene: TRBJ1-2
v_gene: TRBV7-2
CDR3nt: TGTGCCAGCAGTCCACACAGGATATCGGACTATGGCTACACCTTC
CDR3aa: CASSPHRISDYGYTF

d_gene: TRBD2
abundance: .
j_gene: TRBJ2-7
v_gene: TRBV6-5
CDR3nt: TGTGCCAGCAGTTTGCGGGAGGGTAACTACGAGCAGTACTTC
CDR3aa: CASSLREGNYEQYF

d_gene: .
abundance: .
j_gene: TRBJ1-2
v_gene: TRBV4-2
CDR3nt: TGTGCCAGCAGCCAAGTTGCAGACGGGGAGTATGGCTACACCTTC
CDR3aa: CASSQVADGEYGYTF

d_gene: .
abundance: .
j_gene: TRBJ2-1
v_gene: TRBV7-2
CDR3nt: TGTGCCAGCAGCCAGAAGACAGTCTACAATGAGCAGTTCTTC
CDR3aa: CASSQKTVYNEQFF

d_gene: TRBD1
abundance: .
j_gene: TRBJ1-1
v_gene: TRBV4-2
CDR3nt: TGTGCCAGCAGCGATGAGACAGGGGGCAACGCTTTCTTT
CDR3aa: CASSDETGGNAFF

d_gene: TRBD1
abundance: .
j_gene: TRBJ2-7
v_gene: TRBV10-3
CDR3nt: TGTGCCATCAGGGTCGAAGAGGGGGGACAGGGTTTTACCTACGAGCAGTACTTC
CDR3aa: CAIRVEEGGQGFTYEQYF

d_gene: .
abundance: once
j_gene: TRBJ2-7
v_gene: TRBV7-9
CDR3nt: TGTGCCAGCAGCTCTATGGTTAGCGCCAGCTCCTACGAGCAGTACTTC
CDR3aa: CASSSMVSASSYEQYF

d_gene: TRBD2
abundance: .
j_gene: TRBJ2-3
v_gene: TRBV5-4
CDR3nt: TGTGCCAGCAGCTTGGATCCTCCGGGACTAGCGGGAGGTACGCAGTATTTT
CDR3aa: CASSLDPPGLAGGTQYF

d_gene: .
abundance: .
j_gene: TRBJ2-7
v_gene: TRBV29-1
CDR3nt: TGCAGCGCCGCGGGACCGAGCTACGAGCAGTACTTC
CDR3aa: CSAAGPSYEQYF

d_gene: .
abundance: once
j_gene: TRBJ1-1
v_gene: TRBV7-9
CDR3nt: TGTGCCAGCAGTAGAGGCAGGAACACTGAAGCTTTCTTT
CDR3aa: CASSRGRNTEAFF

d_gene: TRBD2
abundance: .
j_gene: TRBJ2-7
v_gene: TRBV9
CDR3nt: TGTGCCAGCAGCGTAGGATCTAGCGGGAGCTCCTACGAGCAGTACTTC
CDR3aa: CASSVGSSGSSYEQYF

d_gene: TRBD1
abundance: once
j_gene: TRBJ1-2
v_gene: TRBV5-3
CDR3nt: TGTGCCAGAAGCTTGGATTGGGACAGGGTCGGCGGCTATGGCTACACCTTC
CDR3aa: CARSLDWDRVGGYGYTF

d_gene: .
abundance: .
j_gene: TRBJ1-2
v_gene: TRBV4-3
CDR3nt: TGCGCCAGCAGCCTACGGTTCTCGGGGGACCCCTATGGCTACACCTTC
CDR3aa: CASSLRFSGDPYGYTF

d_gene: .
abundance: .
j_gene: TRBJ1-1
v_gene: TRBV10-3
CDR3nt: TGTGCCATCAGTGTTGGCCGAGGAGCTTTCTTT
CDR3aa: CAISVGRGAFF

d_gene: TRBD1
abundance: .
j_gene: TRBJ2-1
v_gene: TRBV5-1
CDR3nt: TGCGCCAGCAGCTTGGGGACAGGGGGGTTTAACACCTACAATGAGCAGTTCTTC
CDR3aa: CASSLGTGGFNTYNEQFF

d_gene: .
abundance: once
j_gene: TRBJ2-3
v_gene: TRBV9
CDR3nt: TGTGCCAGCAGCGCCCACGGGACTCCGACTAGCACAGATACGCAGTATTTT
CDR3aa: CASSAHGTPTSTDTQYF

d_gene: .
abundance: .
j_gene: TRBJ2-5
v_gene: TRBV5-1
CDR3nt: TGCGCCAGCAGCTTGTACCCCGAGGAGCAGTACTTC
CDR3aa: CASSLYPEEQYF

d_gene: TRBD1
abundance: once
j_gene: TRBJ1-1
v_gene: TRBV7-3
CDR3nt: TGTGCCAGCAGCTTAGCAGGGGGCCTGGGTGAAGCTTTCTTT
CDR3aa: CASSLAGGLGEAFF

d_gene: TRBD2
abundance: .
j_gene: TRBJ2-7
v_gene: TRBV12-5
CDR3nt: TGTGCTAGTGGTTATATAGCGGGAGGCGCCTACGAGCAGTACTTC
CDR3aa: CASGYIAGGAYEQYF

d_gene: .
abundance: .
j_gene: TRBJ2-7
v_gene: TRBV28
CDR3nt: TGTGCCAGCAGTTTATCCACAGGCGAGCAGTACTTC
CDR3aa: CASSLSTGEQYF

d_gene: TRBD1
abundance: .
j_gene: TRBJ1-2
v_gene: TRBV6-1
CDR3nt: TGTGCCAGCAGTGTCAGTGGGACAGGGACTACTCAGGGCGGCTACACCTTC
CDR3aa: CASSVSGTGTTQGGYTF

d_gene: .
abundance: .
j_gene: TRBJ1-4
v_gene: TRBV9
CDR3nt: TGTGCCAGCAGCGCCCGAGATCAAAATGAAAAACTGTTTTTT
CDR3aa: CASSARDQNEKLFF

d_gene: TRBD2
abundance: .
j_gene: TRBJ2-7
v_gene: TRBV4-1
CDR3nt: TGCGCCAGCAGCCAGACTAGCGGGAGCTACGAGCAGTACTTC
CDR3aa: CASSQTSGSYEQYF

d_gene: TRBD1
abundance: .
j_gene: TRBJ1-1
v_gene: TRBV29-1
CDR3nt: TGCAGCGTTGAGACAGGGCTTAACACTGAAGCTTTCTTT
CDR3aa: CSVETGLNTEAFF

d_gene: .
abundance: .
j_gene: TRBJ1-1
v_gene: TRBV6-5
CDR3nt: TGTGCCAGCAGTTACTCCCCACAGTTGAACACTGAAGCTTTCTTT
CDR3aa: CASSYSPQLNTEAFF

d_gene: TRBD2
abundance: .
j_gene: TRBJ2-1
v_gene: TRBV10-3
CDR3nt: TGTGCCATCGCCGGGCTAGCGGGAGATGAGCAGTTCTTC
CDR3aa: CAIAGLAGDEQFF

d_gene: .
abundance: .
j_gene: TRBJ2-5
v_gene: TRBV6-1
CDR3nt: TGTGCCAGCGTAAATCACGGGGGGCGGGAGACCCAGTACTTC
CDR3aa: CASVNHGGRETQYF

d_gene: .
abundance: .
j_gene: TRBJ2-1
v_gene: TRBV9
CDR3nt: TGTGCCAGCAGCCCGTTCAGTCCTGGCAATGAGCAGTTCTTC
CDR3aa: CASSPFSPGNEQFF

d_gene: .
abundance: .
j_gene: TRBJ1-5
v_gene: TRBV30
CDR3nt: TGTGCCTGGAGTGCCCGGACAGTCAACAATCAGCCCCAGCATTTT
CDR3aa: CAWSARTVNNQPQHF

d_gene: .
abundance: .
j_gene: TRBJ1-5
v_gene: TRBV18
CDR3nt: TGTGCCAGCTCACCAACACAGGGAAATCAGCCCCAGCATTTT
CDR3aa: CASSPTQGNQPQHF

d_gene: .
abundance: .
j_gene: TRBJ2-7
v_gene: TRBV30
CDR3nt: TGTGCCTGGATCCAGGCCAGGGGCCATTCCTACGAGCAGTACTTC
CDR3aa: CAWIQARGHSYEQYF

d_gene: TRBD2
abundance: .
j_gene: TRBJ2-7
v_gene: TRBV19
CDR3nt: TGTGCCAGTAGTAGGGGACTAGAGGGCTCCTACGAGCAGTACTTC
CDR3aa: CASSRGLEGSYEQYF

d_gene: TRBD2
abundance: .
j_gene: TRBJ2-1
v_gene: TRBV11-1
CDR3nt: TGTGCCAGCAGCTTAGTAGCTAGCGGGAGAAATGAGCAGTTCTTC
CDR3aa: CASSLVASGRNEQFF

d_gene: .
abundance: .
j_gene: TRBJ1-1
v_gene: TRBV27
CDR3nt: TGTGCCAGCAGTTTATTACGGGGAAGGAGCGCTGAAGCTTTCTTT
CDR3aa: CASSLLRGRSAEAFF

d_gene: TRBD2
abundance: .
j_gene: TRBJ2-7
v_gene: TRBV2
CDR3nt: TGTGCCAGCAGTGACGGCCTAGCGGGAGTCTCCTACGAGCAGTACTTC
CDR3aa: CASSDGLAGVSYEQYF

d_gene: TRBD2
abundance: .
j_gene: TRBJ2-1
v_gene: TRBV2
CDR3nt: TGTGCCAGCAGAGACCTGGGGAGGGTAGCGTTCTTC
CDR3aa: CASRDLGRVAFF

d_gene: .
abundance: .
j_gene: TRBJ2-7
v_gene: TRBV7-2
CDR3nt: TGTGCCAGCAGCTTAGTTGGGGGCGTCTACGAGCAGTACTTC
CDR3aa: CASSLVGGVYEQYF

d_gene: TRBD1
abundance: .
j_gene: TRBJ2-2
v_gene: TRBV11-3
CDR3nt: TGTGCCAGCAGCCGAGACAGGGGGCTTACCGGGGAGCTGTTTTTT
CDR3aa: CASSRDRGLTGELFF

d_gene: .
abundance: .
j_gene: TRBJ2-2
v_gene: TRBV4-1
CDR3nt: TGCGCCAGCAGCCAGGAAAGACTAATCAACACCGGGGAGCTGTTTTTT
CDR3aa: CASSQERLINTGELFF

d_gene: .
abundance: .
j_gene: TRBJ1-3
v_gene: TRBV30
CDR3nt: TGTGCCTGGAGGTATGGAAACACCATATATTTT
CDR3aa: CAWRYGNTIYF

d_gene: .
abundance: .
j_gene: TRBJ2-7
v_gene: TRBV19
CDR3nt: TGTGCCAGTAGCTGGAGGGCACAAACCTACGAGCAGTACTTC
CDR3aa: CASSWRAQTYEQYF

d_gene: TRBD2
abundance: .
j_gene: TRBJ2-1
v_gene: TRBV27
CDR3nt: TGTGCCAGCAATTTCCTAGCGGACTCCTACAATGAGCAGTTCTTC
CDR3aa: CASNFLADSYNEQFF

d_gene: TRBD2
abundance: .
j_gene: TRBJ2-1
v_gene: TRBV29-1
CDR3nt: TGCAGCGTTATTCGGACTAGCGGGAGGGATGAGCAGTTCTTC
CDR3aa: CSVIRTSGRDEQFF

d_gene: .
abundance: medium-sized
j_gene: TRBJ2-1
v_gene: TRBV6-4
CDR3nt: TGTGCCAGCAGTGTGGAAACGGGATCCTACAATGAGCAGTTCTTC
CDR3aa: CASSVETGSYNEQFF

d_gene: TRBD1
abundance: .
j_gene: TRBJ1-2
v_gene: TRBV6-5
CDR3nt: TGTGCCGCCAGGGGTCTGGGACAGGGAAGGTTCGGCTACACCTTC
CDR3aa: CAARGLGQGRFGYTF

d_gene: TRBD2
abundance: .
j_gene: TRBJ2-3
v_gene: TRBV7-9
CDR3nt: TGTGCCAGCAGCGCCACGGAAGGGACTACCCGGAACACAGATACGCAGTATTTT
CDR3aa: CASSATEGTTRNTDTQYF

d_gene: .
abundance: .
j_gene: TRBJ1-1
v_gene: TRBV5-1
CDR3nt: TGCGCCAGCAGCTTATCGGGGTTGAACACTGAAGCTTTCTTT
CDR3aa: CASSLSGLNTEAFF

d_gene: TRBD2
abundance: .
j_gene: TRBJ2-1
v_gene: TRBV9
CDR3nt: TGTGCCAGCAGCGTAGCGGTACTAGCGGGAGTTGAGCAGTTCTTC
CDR3aa: CASSVAVLAGVEQFF

d_gene: TRBD1
abundance: .
j_gene: TRBJ1-2
v_gene: TRBV7-8
CDR3nt: TGTGCCAGCAGCTTAGGGGACGCCAGGGGGTACTATGGCTACACCTTC
CDR3aa: CASSLGDARGYYGYTF